This record concerns one T cell receptor (beta chain) sequence. Its target is unknown. This PCR relied on a set of 60 Vbeta primers and 13 Jbeta primers. Profiling relied on immunoSEQ multiplex PCR, and the TCRdb table lists in-frame clones only, not all of them. The table records some 180,000 clones, approximately 85% of them present only once. These data originate in a study of cytomegalovirus exposure and HLA in healthy donors. Turning to the study itself: Approximately 200 million T cells yielded under 130 million unique TCR beta sequences in earlier analysis.

The CDR3 has 15 residues. CDR1 and CDR2 from the germline V gene are SGHAT and FQNNGV. Trimming took off 2 bases at V and 4 bases at J, with 13 bases between the two ends. Broader study findings: TCR beta chains numbering some 160 were designated cytomegalovirus-associated. Other equally common chains were less clonally expanded than HLA-associated TCR beta chains, a later analysis showed. Rare TCR sequences dominated, though some public TCRs recurred in many donors.

The V call is TRBV11-2, the J call TRBJ2-3; D might be TRBD2 (7 bases). The sample comprised PBMCs. The source is a man aged 30 to 39 in good health and CMV-seropositive. In DNA form, the CDR3 reads TGTGCCAGCAGCTTAAGGGGGGGTCGATCAGATACGCAGTATTTT. Encoded protein: CASSLRGGRSDTQYF.